This entry lists 10 T cell receptor beta chains sequenced from one sample in a study of tissue T cells after allogeneic stem cell transplantation. Profiled with immunoSEQ multiplex PCR; TCRdb holds only in-frame clones, not every one. This sample has over a thousand clones, with 55% to 70% found just once. The time point is: mouse harvest day 14 after allogeneic transplant. Mouse grafts combined 10^7 T-cell-depleted bone marrow cells with 10^6 splenic CD5+ T cells. Sample: liver tissue. The receptors originated from a female BALB/c mouse given C57BL/6 T cells with graft-versus-host disease after an allogeneic hematopoietic cell transplant.

This clone was detected only a few times. The genes and germline here are from mouse. The sequenced CDR3 bases are TGTGCCAGCAGTCTGGAGGGGGGAGAACAGTAC. As protein: CASSLEGGEQY. The whole CDR3 sequence reads CASSLEGGEQYF. The chain joins TRBV26 to TRBJ2-7; the D call may be TRBD1 or TRBD2 (6 bases each). The observed sequence ends 1 residue before the CDR3 terminus, with the missing tail filled in from the germline J gene. From germline, CDR1 is KGHPV and CDR2 FQNQEV (reference sequence). The V end was cut by 2 bases, the J end by 7 bases, with 9 bases between. The CDR3 sequence is 12 residues long.

Worth noting for this clone: These gene names are mouse names. The read ends 1 residue early relative to the CDR3; the germline J gene fills the gap. The chain combines TRBV29 with TRBJ2-2; TRBD2 matches at 8 bases. Germline values: CDR1 MSHET, CDR2 SYDVDS. V lost 2 bases and J lost 3; bases outside the gene matches: 2. This CDR3 has 15 amino acids. Here the CDR3 reads CASSLLGGDTGQLYF. The DNA read from the CDR3 is TGTGCTAGCAGTTTACTGGGGGGAGACACCGGGCAGCTCTAC.

Details on this clone: Germline and genes: mouse. The DNA ends 1 residue before the CDR3 does, and the rest of the CDR3 is filled in from the germline J gene. The genes are TRBV13-1 and TRBJ2-4; D may match TRBD1 or TRBD2 (6 bases each). The CDR3 covers 16 residues. Trimming shortened V by 0 bases and J by 3 bases, and 14 bases separated the two germline ends. The germline V gene has CDR1 NSHNY and CDR2 SYGAGN. Partial CDR3 DNA: TGTGCCAGCAGTGATGCAAGGTGGGGGCCCCAAAACACCTTGTAC. This encodes CASSDARWGPQNTLY. The whole CDR3 sequence is CASSDARWGPQNTLYF.

Points on this clone: Genes and germline come from the mouse. The read ends 1 residue before the CDR3 terminus; that terminus is restored from the germline J gene. The chain recombines TRBV16 with TRBJ2-2, with D uncertain. Looked up from germline, CDR1 is SGHSA and CDR2 is FRNQAP. CDR3 length: 14 amino acids. Trimming stripped 0 bases from V and 4 bases from J, with 6 bases between. The part of the CDR3 DNA that was read is TGTGCAAGCAGCTTAGACAGTCCCACCGGGCAGCTCTAC. Translating it yields CASSLDSPTGQLY. The CDR3 in its entirety is CASSLDSPTGQLYF.

Notes on this clone: Gene and germline names: mouse. The CDR3 is cut off 1 residue early in the read; its end comes from the germline J gene. The rearrangement uses TRBV3 and TRBJ2-7, with 8 nucleotides matching TRBD1. The trim removed 2 bases at V and 3 bases at J, leaving 3 bases unmatched. CDR1 is SNHLY, CDR2 FYNGKV, per germline (reference sequence). This CDR3 has 14 residues. CDR3 DNA (partial): TGTGCCAGCAGCTTAAGGACAGGGATCTATGAACAGTAC. Its translation is CASSLRTGIYEQY. The whole CDR3 sequence is CASSLRTGIYEQYF.

Comments on this clone: Gene labels here are mouse ones. The read finishes 1 residue shy of the CDR3 end, and the germline J gene is used to complete it. V is TRBV17 and J is TRBJ2-5; D ambiguous. V shed 1 base and J shed 11 bases, with 10 bases lying between them. Germline V gene sequence: CDR1 MNHDT, CDR2 YYDKIL. The CDR3 covers 12 residues. CDR3 region: CASSRGGYDQYF. Partial CDR3 DNA: TGTGCTAGCAGTAGAGGCGGGTATGACCAGTAC.

Worth noting for this clone: The gene names here belong to mouse. The sequence runs out 1 residue before the end of the CDR3; the remainder is reconstructed from the germline J gene. This rearrangement joins TRBV19 to TRBJ2-5; 11 bases are shared with TRBD2. The ends lost 5 bases at V and 0 bases at J; junction bases unmatched: 2. Germline V CDR1 and CDR2: FNHDT, SITEND (reference sequence). The CDR3 is 15 amino acids. CDR3 DNA, as far as it was read: TGTGCCAGCAGAAGACTGGGGGGGAACCAAGACACCCAGTAC. This encodes CASRRLGGNQDTQY. The full-length CDR3 reads as CASRRLGGNQDTQYF.

Note on this clone: Mouse names are used for the genes. Coverage ceases 1 residue before the CDR3 finishes, and the germline J gene fills in the end. This rearrangement joins TRBV5 to TRBJ2-7; the match to TRBD2 covers 12 bases. Germline V gives CDR1 LGHNA, CDR2 YNLKQL (reference sequence). J gave up 7 bases and V 1 base, and 2 bases lay outside the gene matches. The CDR3 extends over 14 amino acids. CDR3 loop: CASSQGLGGREQYF. The part of the CDR3 DNA that was read is TGTGCCAGCAGCCAAGGACTGGGGGGGCGAGAACAGTAC.

This clone was detected only a few times. The gene symbols are mouse symbols. The read stops 1 residue short of the end of the CDR3; the missing end is completed from the germline J gene. The gene calls are TRBV2 and TRBJ2-4, with D unclear. V was trimmed by 0 bases and J by 0 bases, leaving 7 bases between them. The CDR3 is made up of 15 amino acids. Germline loops: CDR1 LGHNA, CDR2 YSYQKL. CDR3 amino acids: CASSQDGLSQNTLYF. The CDR3 DNA, read in part, is TGTGCCAGCAGCCAAGACGGCCTTAGTCAAAACACCTTGTAC.

Notes on this clone: Mouse names are used for the genes. From the germline J gene comes the end of the CDR3, since the read stops 1 residue before it. V usage is TRBV4 and J usage is TRBJ2-4, with unresolved D. The CDR3 covers 13 residues. Germline V lookup: CDR1 LGHDT, CDR2 YNNKQL (reference sequence). V lost 6 bases to trimming and J lost 2 bases, with 9 bases between them. CDR3 sequence: CASSNRDQNTLYF. The CDR3 DNA, read in part, is TGTGCCAGCAGTAACAGAGATCAAAACACCTTGTAC.